The clone carrying this TCR beta chain showed up just once. Its antigen is unknown. This entry belongs to a study of T cell repertoires in cytomegalovirus infection. Study information: Both recently identified HLA-C-restricted and well-studied HLA-B-restricted CMV epitopes were used in the study.

Study conclusions and caveats: Ex vivo responses were dominated by HLA-C-restricted CMV-specific TCR beta clonotypes.

MiXCR was run by TCRdb on the reads, yielding one entry per CDR3 protein. The sample lists 450,000 to 650,000 distinct CDR3 sequences; roughly 42% were seen once. This TCR was recovered from a human donor in good health (CMV status not recorded). Some clones in this sample may be carry-over from other donors' samples. The specimen comprised cultured PBMCs, sampled from culture after CMV antigen stimulation.

Here the CDR3 DNA reads TGTGCCAGCAGCCAAGACGGACACGATAATTCACCCCTCCACTTT. Translation gives CASSQDGHDNSPLHF. V is TRBV4-2 and J is TRBJ1-6; tentatively, D is TRBD1 (5 bases). With 0 bases removed from V and 5 bases from J, the gap between germline ends came to 8 bases. CDR1 LGHNA and CDR2 YNFKEQ come from the germline V gene. The CDR3 spans 15 residues.